The 12 T cell receptor beta chains given below trace back to one sample, sequenced in a study of beta chain features in type 1 diabetes. Findings of the study overall: Among patients with Type 1 diabetes, TCRB CDR3s were moderately but significantly shorter in every one of the four CD4+ subsets.

cDNA synthesis used the whole RNA isolate, giving expressed TCRB sequences. The method was immunoSEQ multiplex PCR; TCRdb's version includes in-frame clones alone and lacks a portion of them. The table records 600,000 to 750,000 clones, roughly an eighth of them present only once. For these receptors, no antigen is known. The sequencing input was naive CD4+ T cells from blood. Receptors were obtained from a man between 25 and 39 years old with type 1 diabetes.

A few counts support this clone. This chain uses TRBV30 with TRBJ1-4, with 9 bases matching TRBD1. V gave up 6 bases and J gave up 8 bases; unmatched junction bases: 7. Germline V lookup: CDR1 GTSNPN, CDR2 SVGIG (reference sequence). The CDR3 sequence is 13 residues long. The CDR3 region is CACRTGASEKLFF. In DNA form, the CDR3 reads TGTGCCTGCAGGACAGGGGCTAGCGAAAAACTGTTTTTT.

This clone has only a few counts. This chain links TRBV6-5 with TRBJ2-5; 8 bases fit TRBD1. With 5 bases clipped from V and 4 bases from J, the junction kept 3 bases outside the gene matches. The CDR3 loop spans 13 amino acids. Per the germline V gene, CDR1 is MNHEY and CDR2 is SVGAGI. The CDR3 loop is CASSPTGAETQYF. In DNA form, the CDR3 reads TGTGCCAGCAGTCCGACAGGGGCAGAGACCCAGTACTTC.

The rearrangement links TRBV2 to TRBJ2-1; 9 nucleotides align to TRBD1. Germline V gene data show CDR1 as SNHLY and CDR2 as FYNNEI. The V segment lost 10 bases and the J segment 0 bases; nucleotides outside the gene matches: 10. CDR3 size: 16 residues. CDR3 DNA: TGTGCCACCACCGAACAGGGGGCCCTCTCCTACAATGAGCAGTTCTTC. Translation: CATTEQGALSYNEQFF. The variable domain in full, with the rest retrieved from reference TRBV2 and TRBJ2-1, is EPEVTQTPSHQVTQMGQEVILRCVPISNHLYFYWYRQILGQKVEFLVSFYNNEISEKSEIFDDQFSVERPDGSNFTLKIRSTKLEDSAMYFCATTEQGALSYNEQFFGPGTRLTVL.

The CDR3, as DNA: TGTGCCATCGGCCCCGGGACTAGCGGACAAGAGACCCAGTACTTC. Protein: CAIGPGTSGQETQYF. The chain uses TRBV10-3 and TRBJ2-5; 11 bases agree with TRBD2. The germline gives CDR1 ENHRY, CDR2 SYGVKD. The V gene end was trimmed by 8 bases and the J gene end by 2 bases; junction bases not matched to a gene: 7. The CDR3 is 15 residues long.

V is TRBV6-5 and J is TRBJ2-5; D remains unclear. The CDR3 has 14 residues. Germline V gene sequence: CDR1 MNHEY, CDR2 SVGAGI. V lost 6 bases, J lost 2 bases, and 13 bases lay in between. The CDR3 DNA reads as TGTGCCAGCAGCCACGGACGGAAACAAGAGACCCAGTACTTC. It encodes CASSHGRKQETQYF.

This clone was counted a few times. V gene TRBV9 combines with J gene TRBJ1-2; D is ambiguous. V lost 0 bases, J lost 2 bases, and 5 bases lay in between. The CDR3 loop spans 13 amino acids. Germline-derived CDR1 and CDR2 are SGDLS and YYNGEE. In DNA, the CDR3 is TGTGCCAGCAGCGTAGATGTAAACTATGGCTACACCTTC. Protein sequence: CASSVDVNYGYTF. Full variable domain (missing parts from reference TRBV9 and TRBJ1-2): DSGVTQTPKHLITATGQRVTLRCSPRSGDLSVYWYQQSLDQGLQFLIQYYNGEERAKGNILERFSAQQFPDLHSELNLSSLELGDSALYFCASSVDVNYGYTFGSGTRLTVV.

This chain links TRBV6-5 with TRBJ2-7; weak D call: TRBD2 (7 bases). Trimming removed 6 bases at V and 5 bases at J, with 20 bases between. CDR3 length: 15 residues. Per germline, CDR1 MNHEY and CDR2 SVGAGI. This CDR3 reads CASRDTGRVINEQYF. The CDR3 DNA is TGTGCCAGCAGAGATACAGGGAGGGTCATCAACGAGCAGTACTTC.

This clone was picked up a small number of times. The V call is TRBV30, the J call TRBJ1-3; D ambiguous. CDR3 size: 13 residues. CDR1 GTSNPN and CDR2 SVGIG come from the germline V gene (reference sequence). V was cut by 4 bases and J by 0 bases, with 7 bases left in between. For the CDR3, the DNA is TGTGCCTGGACGAGAGCCTCTGGAAACACCATATATTTT. Residues: CAWTRASGNTIYF.

The chain links TRBV7-3 to TRBJ2-5, with TRBD1 matching 8 bases. J was trimmed by 7 bases and V by 3 bases; bases with no gene match: 4. CDR1 and CDR2 (germline): SGHTA, FQGTGA. CDR3 size: 13 residues. Here the CDR3 reads CASSFGQGATQYF. CDR3 DNA sequence: TGTGCCAGCAGCTTCGGTCAGGGGGCGACCCAGTACTTC.

This chain connects TRBV14 to TRBJ1-4; TRBD1 matches 7 bases. Unmatched junction bases numbered 8, after V lost 2 bases and J lost 5 bases. This CDR3 spans 16 amino acids. Germline V gene lookup returns CDR1 SGHDN and CDR2 FVKESK. The CDR3 is CASSQNRGGKNEKLFF. CDR3 bases: TGTGCCAGCAGCCAAAACAGGGGTGGCAAGAATGAAAAACTGTTTTTT.

This clone was detected a few times. This chain connects TRBV7-9 to TRBJ2-3; 13 bases match TRBD2. With 5 bases clipped from V and 5 bases from J, the junction kept 13 bases outside the gene matches. Germline CDR1 SEHNR, CDR2 FQNEAQ (reference sequence). CDR3 length equals 18 residues. The CDR3 nucleotides read TGTGCCAGCAGCCCCACCTGGACTAGCGGGGGAGTTGGAGATACGCAGTATTTT. Protein sequence: CASSPTWTSGGVGDTQYF.

This clone has more than one count but fewer than ten. CDR3: CAWRGRGRQETQYF. CDR3 bases: TGTGCCTGGAGGGGTCGTGGCAGACAAGAGACCCAGTACTTC. J is TRBJ2-5 and V is TRBV30, with no clear D. Germline V gene sequence: CDR1 GTSNPN, CDR2 SVGIG (reference sequence). The CDR3 is made up of 14 amino acids. V gave up 3 bases and J gave up 2 bases, with 13 bases separating them. The variable domain in full, completed from reference TRBV30 and TRBJ2-5, reads SQTIHQWPATLVQPVGSPLSLECTVEGTSNPNLYWYRQAAGRGLQLLFYSVGIGQISSEVPQNLSASRPQDRQFILSSKKLLLSDSGFYLCAWRGRGRQETQYFGPGTRLLVL.